Below, one T cell receptor beta chain is given with its context. Germline assignment: CDR1 SGHDN and CDR2 FVKESK. Unmatched junction bases numbered 9, after V lost 1 base and J lost 3 bases. The CDR3 spans 19 residues. This entry comes from a study of cytomegalovirus exposure and HLA in healthy donors. About the study: Ancestry clustering placed about 80% of several hundred genotyped donors in the Caucasian-associated cluster.

The PCR used 60 Vbeta and 13 Jbeta primers. TCRdb's table, derived via immunoSEQ multiplex PCR, lists solely in-frame clones and lacks some. The sample lists under 150,000 clones, 70% to 80% occurring once. The chain employs TRBV14 and TRBJ2-1; 13 nucleotides match TRBD2. Sequenced: PBMCs. This TCR came from a man aged 25-45 years in good health and CMV-seronegative. Here the CDR3 reads CASSQGGLAGSVVYNEQFF. Here the CDR3 DNA reads TGTGCCAGCAGCCAAGGGGGACTAGCGGGGTCGGTAGTCTACAATGAGCAGTTCTTC. Full variable domain (remainder filled in from reference TRBV14 and TRBJ2-1): EAGVTQFPSHSVIEKGQTVTLRCDPISGHDNLYWYRRVMGKEIKFLLHFVKESKQDESGMPNNRFLAERTGGTYSTLKVQPAELEDSGVYFCASSQGGLAGSVVYNEQFFGPGTRLTVL.